The rows below give T cell receptor beta chains drawn from one sample of a study of blood T cells in healthy people across ages. TCRdb re-derived calls from the 5' RACE reads in MiXCR, one entry per CDR3 protein. The sample consists of around 1.5 million distinct CDR3 sequences, almost 35% of them appearing once. The material sequenced was blood. Every receptor here comes from a woman aged 25 to 39 in good health. CDR3s include the opening cysteine and the closing phenylalanine or tryptophan. A D gene is named only where the DNA matches it firmly. Clone size is not always given. Where it is, it says once, few, many or a class for expanded clones.

TRBJ2-1,TRBV20-1,few,TRBD2,TGCAGTGCCCCCCGGATGCTAGCGGGGGTTAATGAGCAGTTCTTC,CSAPRMLAGVNEQFF
TRBJ2-1,TRBV3-1,.,TRBD2,TGTGCCAGCAGTCAGAGTAGCGGGAGTCTCCTAAGCGAGCAGTTCTTC,CASSQSSGSLLSEQFF
TRBJ2-1,TRBV2,.,.,TGTGCCAGCAGTAAGGGTCTCCGCTGGAATGAGCAGTTCTTC,CASSKGLRWNEQFF
TRBJ2-1,TRBV5-1,.,TRBD2,TGCGCCAGCAGCTTGGCTCCCGGGACTAGCGGGTCCTACGAGCAGTTCTTC,CASSLAPGTSGSYEQFF
TRBJ2-5,TRBV27,.,TRBD2,TGTGCCAGCAGTTTACTGGCTAGCGGGGGGGAAGAGACCCAGTACTTC,CASSLLASGGEETQYF
TRBJ2-5,TRBV18,few,.,TGTGCCAGCTCACTGGACCCATGGTCCCCCCAAGAGACCCAGTACTTC,CASSLDPWSPQETQYF
TRBJ1-2,TRBV20-1,few,.,TGCAGTGCCCCGACAGGTGAACTTGGCTACACCTTC,CSAPTGELGYTF
TRBJ2-1,TRBV27,.,.,TGTGCCAGCAGCCGCCTACAGGGAAGCTCCTACAATGAGCAGTTCTTC,CASSRLQGSSYNEQFF
TRBJ1-4,TRBV5-1,.,.,TGCGCCAGCAGCTTGGGACACATAGTTGCAACTAATGAAAAACTGTTTTTT,CASSLGHIVATNEKLFF
TRBJ2-3,TRBV5-1,.,.,TGCGCCAGCAGACTAGCAAGGGATACGCAGTATTTT,CASRLARDTQYF
TRBJ1-2,TRBV5-4,.,.,TGTGCCAGCAGCCCGGCGAGGGGTGAGGGTGGCTACACCTTC,CASSPARGEGGYTF
TRBJ2-1,TRBV10-3,few,TRBD2,TGTGCCATCAGTGCCCCCCGCGGGGGGGCCAATGAGCGGTTCTTC,CAISAPRGGANERFF
TRBJ2-7,TRBV7-8,few,TRBD2,TGTGCCAGCCGGGACTACGAAACCTACGAGCAGTACTTC,CASRDYETYEQYF
TRBJ1-1,TRBV5-1,many,.,TGCGCCAGCAGCTTAGGGACGAACTCCTTCCACACTGAAGCTTTCTTT,CASSLGTNSFHTEAFF
TRBJ2-1,TRBV13,.,.,TGTGCCAGCAGCTCGAACCCGGGACCTAAAACCTACAATGAGCAGTTCTTC,CASSSNPGPKTYNEQFF
TRBJ2-7,TRBV11-1,.,TRBD2,TGTGCCAGCAGCAGCAGGACTAGCTGGCTTTACGAGCAGTACTTC,CASSSRTSWLYEQYF
TRBJ2-1,TRBV20-1,few,.,TGCAGTGCGCGGACGGACTCTTCTGGCCTCAATGAGCAGTTCTTC,CSARTDSSGLNEQFF
TRBJ1-2,TRBV30,few,.,TGTGCCTGGCATCCCCCAGGGTTGAGTGGCTACACCTTC,CAWHPPGLSGYTF
TRBJ1-6,TRBV2,.,.,TGTGCCAGCAGTGAAACCGGGACAAGTAATTCACCCCTCCACTTT,CASSETGTSNSPLHF
TRBJ2-3,TRBV4-2,.,TRBD2,TGTGCCGGCAGCCGAAGACTAGCGGGGCCAACAGAAGTCACAGATACGCAGTATTTT,CAGSRRLAGPTEVTDTQYF
TRBJ2-1,TRBV20-1,.,.,TGCAGTGCTCCCATGGCAAGTATGGGCGGCAATGAGCAGTTCTTC,CSAPMASMGGNEQFF
TRBJ2-5,TRBV6-1,.,.,TGTGCCAGCAGTGAAAAGCGGTCTGTTGAGACCCAGTACTTC,CASSEKRSVETQYF
TRBJ1-2,TRBV28,few,.,TGTGCCAGCAGTTCAAATACGGGACTATTGGGGTCCCCTGGCTACACCTTC,CASSSNTGLLGSPGYTF
TRBJ1-4,TRBV9,few,.,TGTGCCAGCAGCATAGGGGCGGGGAATGAAAAACTGTTTTTT,CASSIGAGNEKLFF
TRBJ2-1,TRBV15,.,TRBD1,TGTGCCACCAGCAGGACTACCGGGACAGGGGGATGGAATGGGCAGTTCTTC,CATSRTTGTGGWNGQFF
TRBJ2-7,TRBV2,.,TRBD1,TGTGCCAGCAGAGCAAGGACAGGGGAGTACGAGCAGTACTTC,CASRARTGEYEQYF
TRBJ2-1,TRBV11-3,.,.,TGTGCCAGCAGCTTAGATCCAGGGACAAGCTCCTACAATGAGCAGTTCTTC,CASSLDPGTSSYNEQFF
TRBJ1-1,TRBV20-1,.,.,TGCAGTGCTAAAAGGGGAGGGAGCACTGAAGCTTTCTTT,CSAKRGGSTEAFF
TRBJ2-3,TRBV6-1,.,.,TGTGCCAGCAGTGAAGGGGGCGCGGCAGATACGCAGTATTTT,CASSEGGAADTQYF
TRBJ2-5,TRBV6-1,.,TRBD2,TGTGCCAGCAGTCCGGTTACTAGCGGGAGGCCTTTGTACCAAGAGACCCAGTACTTC,CASSPVTSGRPLYQETQYF
TRBJ2-7,TRBV5-1,.,TRBD2,TGCGCCAGCAGGGAGACTAGCGGGAGGTCGAGGGAGCAGTACTTC,CASRETSGRSREQYF
TRBJ1-2,TRBV11-2,few,TRBD1,TGTGCCAGCAGCCCCTTGACAGGGCCAAACTATGGCTACACCTTC,CASSPLTGPNYGYTF
TRBJ2-7,TRBV7-2,.,.,TGTGCCAGCAGCACCGGGGACCATCCCTTAACCTACGAGCAGTACTTC,CASSTGDHPLTYEQYF
TRBJ2-3,TRBV3-1,.,.,TGTGCCAGCAGCCAAACTTGGGGAAGCACAGATACGCAGTATTTT,CASSQTWGSTDTQYF
TRBJ2-1,TRBV3-1,.,.,TGTGCCAGCAGCCACGGGATCAATGAGCAGTTCTTC,CASSHGINEQFF
TRBJ2-5,TRBV7-9,few,TRBD1,TGTGCCAGCAGCTTAGCGGAGACAGGGACCCAAGAGACCCAGTACTTC,CASSLAETGTQETQYF
TRBJ1-2,TRBV20-1,.,.,TGCAGTGCTAGAGATATAGAAACAGCGTATGGCTACACCTTC,CSARDIETAYGYTF
TRBJ2-7,TRBV20-1,once,TRBD1,TGCAGTGCTGAGGGGGCCTGGGCCTACGAGCAGTACTTC,CSAEGAWAYEQYF
TRBJ2-7,TRBV2,.,TRBD1,TGTGCCAGTGGACAGGGTAAAGTATACGAGCAGTACTTC,CASGQGKVYEQYF
TRBJ2-7,TRBV30,.,.,TGTGCCTGGAGACTGGATACCTACGAGCAGTACTTC,CAWRLDTYEQYF
TRBJ2-1,TRBV2,.,.,TGTGCCAGCAGACCCGGGGGCTTCAATGAGCAGTTCTTC,CASRPGGFNEQFF
TRBJ2-1,TRBV28,few,TRBD2,TGTGCCAGCAGTTTCCTTAGCGGGAGGGATAATGAGCAGTTCTTC,CASSFLSGRDNEQFF
TRBJ2-2,TRBV9,.,.,TGTGCCAGCAGCGTAGGAGGGGGAGGCACCGGGGAGCTGTTTTTT,CASSVGGGGTGELFF
TRBJ2-3,TRBV5-1,.,.,TGCGCCAGCAGCTTACGGGGATTTAGCACAGATACGCAGTATTTT,CASSLRGFSTDTQYF
TRBJ2-3,TRBV7-8,few,.,TGTGCCAGCAGCCACGGACACGGTCAAACAGATACGCAGTATTTT,CASSHGHGQTDTQYF